The sequence of this T cell receptor beta chain was determined in a study of T cell changes during pregnancy in multiple sclerosis. The data were produced by immunoSEQ multiplex PCR, yet TCRdb's version contains in-frame clones alone and is incomplete. The repertoire holds some 87,000 clones, with approximately 92% as singletons. Germline V CDR1 and CDR2: MDHEN, SYDVKM. Trimming stripped 4 bases from V and 3 bases from J, with 15 bases between. The CDR3 contains 15 residues. The clonotype originates from a female donor with multiple sclerosis, enrolled in a pregnancy study. This chain joins TRBV28 and TRBJ1-2; no clear D. The sequencing used peripheral blood, collected in the first trimester of pregnancy. This CDR3 reads CASSSPHRADYGYTF. The CDR3 coding sequence is TGTGCCAGCAGTTCCCCCCACAGAGCTGACTATGGCTACACCTTC.